This T cell receptor (beta chain) was recorded in a study of shared clonotypes between healthy human individuals. Findings of the study overall: Larger estimated richness was generally recorded for naive subsets relative to memory subsets. Among donors, clonotype sharing was expected to be affected by sequencing depth.

Regarding this clone: Its specificity is not known. The sample carries other DNA sequences with the same CDR3.

CDR1 PRHDT and CDR2 FYEKMQ come from the germline V gene (reference sequence). V shed 3 bases and J 2 bases; nucleotides not matched to a gene: 1. The CDR3 totals 15 residues. The authors loaded around 200 ng DNA, 25,000 to 30,000 T cell genomes, into sorted-subset replicate PCRs. Assay: immunoSEQ multiplex PCR; the TCRdb copy retains only in-frame clones and omits some. The data show around 1.9 million clones, 90% to 95% seen once. As defined, naive CD8 cells were CD45RO-negative and positively selected for CCR7, with terminally differentiated effector memory CD45RA+ cells excluded. The J gene is TRBJ2-6, the V gene TRBV13; the match to TRBD1 covers 7 bases. The source material was naive CD8+ T cells from PBMCs. The source is a man between 18 and 29 years old in good health. Some clones in this sample may be carry-over from other donors' samples. CDR3 sequence: CASSLQGAGANVLTF. In nucleotides, the CDR3 is TGTGCCAGCAGCTTGCAGGGGGCTGGGGCCAACGTCCTGACTTTC.